Presented here are 10 T cell receptor beta chains from one specimen sequenced in a study of T-cell reconstitution after alpha-beta-depleted transplantation in children. Researchers prepared the TCRbeta library using unique molecular identifiers, the study reports. A single record per CDR3 protein comes from TCRdb applying MiXCR to the PCR reads. The table includes approximately 110,000 distinct CDR3 sequences, 23% detected once. The sequences come from PBMCs, mostly from graft donor cells, collected 180 days after TCRalphabeta/CD19-depleted stem cell transplant. Receptors originate from a male patient aged 2 to 10 who had a stem cell transplant for chronic granulomatous disease, so the T cells may come from the graft donor.

This clonotype has a handful of counts. The V call is TRBV15, the J call TRBJ2-7; D gene unclear. The CDR3 has 11 residues. Germline CDR1 and CDR2: LNHNV and YYDKDF (reference sequence). V was shortened by 4 bases and J by 6 bases, with 7 bases between the two germline ends. The CDR3 sequence is CATSNRAEQYF. The CDR3 nucleotides read TGTGCCACCAGCAACCGGGCCGAGCAGTACTTC.

The V call is TRBV5-5, the J call TRBJ2-7, with 9 bases lining up with TRBD1. The CDR3 consists of 15 residues. The germline V gene encodes CDR1 SGHKS and CDR2 YYEKEE (reference sequence). Trimming cost V 3 bases and J 3 bases; bases outside gene matches: 7. The chain's CDR3 is CASSYGTGPVYEQYF. CDR3 in DNA: TGTGCCAGCAGCTATGGGACAGGGCCGGTCTACGAGCAGTACTTC.

This clonotype was found many times. CDR3 nucleotide sequence: TGCGCCAGCAGCCAAGACAAGGACAGTACCTACGAGCAGTACTTC. Amino acids: CASSQDKDSTYEQYF. The chain has TRBV4-3 and TRBJ2-7; tentative D call: TRBD1 (6 bases). The germline V gene encodes CDR1 LGHNA and CDR2 YSLEER. Trimming took off 0 bases at V and 2 bases at J, with 11 bases between the two ends. There are 15 residues in the CDR3.

The sample holds many counts of this clonotype. The chain uses TRBV20-1 and TRBJ1-1; possible D gene TRBD1, 6 bases. The V end lost 5 bases, the J end lost 0 bases, and 16 bases lay between the germline ends. Germline CDR1 is DFQATT and CDR2 is SNEGSKA (reference sequence). CDR3 length: 15 amino acids. CDR3 in amino acids: CSAGRKQGLNTEAFF. The CDR3 nucleotides are TGCAGTGCTGGGAGAAAACAGGGCTTGAACACTGAAGCTTTCTTT.

This clonotype was counted a few times. The genes are TRBV20-1 and TRBJ1-5, with D tentatively TRBD1 (6 bases). V lost 5 bases to trimming and J lost 5 bases, with 13 bases between them. The germline CDR1 and CDR2 sequences are DFQATT and SNEGSKA (reference sequence). There are 13 residues in the CDR3. In DNA, the CDR3 is TGCAGTGCTCGGCAGGGGAGCGATCAGCCCCAGCATTTT. As protein: CSARQGSDQPQHF.

This clonotype was observed at least ten times. The chain uses TRBV20-1 and TRBJ2-7; tentative D call: TRBD2 (5 bases). The CDR3 is 13 amino acids. Germline CDR1 reads DFQATT; CDR2 reads SNEGSKA (reference sequence). The V end was cut by 2 bases, the J end by 2 bases, with 10 bases between. CDR3 sequence (DNA): TGCAGTGCTAGATCCGGGAAGGCCTACGAGCAGTACTTC. Its translation is CSARSGKAYEQYF.

This clonotype was counted between two and nine times. V and J are TRBV20-1 and TRBJ2-7; D possibly uses TRBD1 or TRBD2 (7 bases each). Trimming removed 4 bases from V and 3 bases from J, with 19 bases in between. Germline V CDR1 and CDR2: DFQATT, SNEGSKA (reference sequence). The CDR3 covers 15 residues. The CDR3 loop is CSATGLAGGDYEQYF. The CDR3 nucleotides are TGCAGTGCTACGGGCTTGGCAGGGGGGGACTACGAGCAGTACTTC.

The rearrangement links TRBV7-2 to TRBJ2-1; 13 bases line up with TRBD2. Germline V gene sequence: CDR1 SGHTA, CDR2 FQGNSA. The CDR3 length is 17 residues. Trimming removed 5 bases from V and 6 bases from J; junction bases left unmatched: 10. CDR3 nucleotide sequence: TGTGCCAGCAGCAACCTTTTGCGGACTAGCGGGAGCAATGAGCAGTTCTTC. This encodes CASSNLLRTSGSNEQFF.

This clonotype showed up just a few times. The rearrangement uses TRBV4-3 and TRBJ2-1; D might be TRBD1 (5 bases). CDR3 length: 16 residues. Germline lookup yields CDR1 LGHNA and CDR2 YSLEER. Trimming took off 3 bases at V and 0 bases at J, with 12 bases between the two ends. CDR3 protein: CASSQKTESSYNEQFF. Written as DNA, the CDR3 is TGCGCCAGCAGCCAGAAGACAGAGAGCTCCTACAATGAGCAGTTCTTC.

This rearrangement joins TRBV12-3 or TRBV12-4 to TRBJ1-1; D unresolved. V was pared by 2 bases and J by 1 base, with 5 bases between. The CDR3 totals 13 residues. CDR3 protein: CASSLRQNTEAFF. In DNA form, the CDR3 reads TGTGCCAGCAGTTTACGGCAGAACACTGAAGCTTTCTTT.